The 17 T cell receptor beta chains below come from one sample, sequenced in a study of shared clonotypes between healthy human individuals. Measured with immunoSEQ multiplex PCR; TCRdb has only the in-frame clones, and not every one. The repertoire includes about 480,000 clones, approximately 79% of them detected once, and 13% sits in the top ten. The sample consisted of PBMCs. These receptors all stem from a woman in her 40s in good health. Some clones in this sample may be carry-over from other donors' samples.

The chain joins TRBV7-9 to TRBJ1-1; D remains ambiguous. This CDR3 is 16 amino acids long. V lost 5 bases, J lost 0 bases, and 16 bases lay in between. CDR1 is SEHNR and CDR2 is FQNEAQ in the germline V gene (reference sequence). CDR3 loop: CASSPYKRGMNTEAFF. The CDR3 nucleotides are TGTGCCAGCAGCCCCTACAAGCGCGGTATGAACACTGAAGCTTTCTTT.

The rearrangement joins TRBV18 to TRBJ1-2, with 7 nucleotides matching TRBD1. CDR3 length: 14 amino acids. V lost 2 bases to trimming and J lost 3 bases; unmatched junction nucleotides: 3. CDR1 is KGHSH and CDR2 is LQKENI in the germline V gene. CDR3 in amino acids: CASSPSRGDYGYTF. CDR3 coding DNA: TGTGCCAGCTCACCAAGCAGGGGGGACTATGGCTACACCTTC.

The chain employs TRBV6-4 and TRBJ2-7; D is undetermined. The CDR3 is made up of 13 amino acids. Trimming stripped 2 bases from V and 0 bases from J, with 5 bases between. Germline loops: CDR1 MRHNA, CDR2 SNTAGT. DNA for the CDR3: TGTGCCAGCAGTGACCACCGCTCCTACGAGCAGTACTTC. It is translated as CASSDHRSYEQYF.

This clone came up a few times. The J gene is TRBJ1-1, the V gene TRBV5-1; D remains ambiguous. The CDR3 is 14 residues long. CDR1 and CDR2 (germline): SGHRS, YFSETQ. Trimming removed 1 base from V and 0 bases from J, with 7 bases in between. The CDR3 sequence: CASSLNFMNTEAFF. The CDR3 nucleotides read TGCGCCAGCAGCTTGAATTTCATGAACACTGAAGCTTTCTTT.

This chain uses TRBV14 with TRBJ2-7; D tentatively fits TRBD1 or TRBD2 (5 bases each). The CDR3 sequence is 14 residues long. The V gene's germline CDR1 is SGHDN and CDR2 FVKESK. V was cut by 3 bases and J by 1 base, with 10 bases left in between. As DNA, the CDR3 is TGTGCCAGCAGCCACTTGGGACCGTCCTACGAGCAGTACTTC. It yields the protein CASSHLGPSYEQYF.

The chain uses TRBV6-6 and TRBJ1-2; D not certain. This CDR3 is built from 14 residues. The V gene lost 6 bases and the J gene lost 4 bases, with 15 bases spanning the gap. The V gene's germline CDR1 is MNHNY and CDR2 SVGAGI (reference sequence). The CDR3 protein is CASSLDGYGYGYTF. In nucleotides, the CDR3 is TGTGCCAGCAGCCTCGATGGGTACGGCTATGGCTACACCTTC.

This clone showed up just once. V usage is TRBV6-9 and J usage is TRBJ2-7; TRBD2 matches at 8 bases. This CDR3 contains 16 residues. Per the germline V gene, CDR1 is MNHGY and CDR2 is SVAAGI. The J segment lost 2 bases and the V segment lost 7 bases, leaving 13 bases of the junction unmatched. This CDR3 reads CASTPRWREVTYEQYF. Here the CDR3 DNA reads TGTGCCAGCACCCCCAGATGGCGGGAGGTCACCTACGAGCAGTACTTC.

The chain is built from TRBV29-1 and TRBJ2-7, with 11 bases fitting TRBD2. This CDR3 spans 12 amino acids. V lost 6 bases and J lost 6; bases outside the gene matches: 4. Germline V gives CDR1 SQVTM, CDR2 ANQGSEA. Written as DNA, the CDR3 is TGCAGCGTAATAGCGGGAGGGTTCGAGCAGTACTTC. Protein: CSVIAGGFEQYF.

In this sample, this clone turned up a few times. J is TRBJ2-2 and V is TRBV9, with 9 nucleotides matching TRBD2. Germline V gene sequence: CDR1 SGDLS, CDR2 YYNGEE. Germline trimming cut 0 bases from V and 6 bases from J; bases unmatched to any gene: 9. CDR3 length: 17 amino acids. The CDR3 here is CASSVDPRTSDAGELFF. The CDR3 coding sequence is TGTGCCAGCAGCGTAGACCCGCGGACTAGCGATGCCGGGGAGCTGTTTTTT.

This clone was counted once. This chain connects TRBV29-1 to TRBJ2-7, with D possibly being TRBD1 or TRBD2 (5 bases each). V lost 3 bases and J lost 6, with 12 bases in between. Per germline, CDR1 SQVTM and CDR2 ANQGSEA. CDR3 size: 12 residues. This chain's CDR3 is CSVDGFGGEQYF. CDR3 coding DNA: TGCAGCGTTGATGGGTTTGGGGGCGAGCAGTACTTC.

This clone was counted only a few times. The CDR3 DNA reads TGTGCCAGTAGTCCGGGCTCACGATTGCCCCAGCATTTT. Its translation is CASSPGSRLPQHF. The chain joins TRBV19 to TRBJ1-5; D is unclear. This CDR3 has 13 residues. Germline V lookup: CDR1 LNHDA, CDR2 SQIVND (reference sequence). The V and J ends lost 5 bases and 9 bases respectively, with 14 bases between them.

The count of this clone is one. The rearrangement links TRBV7-6 to TRBJ2-6; D remains ambiguous. V was pared by 0 bases and J by 0 bases, with 6 bases between. Germline assignment: CDR1 SGHVS and CDR2 FNYEAQ. The CDR3 extends over 16 amino acids. This CDR3 reads CASSLAGFSGANVLTF. For the CDR3, the DNA is TGTGCCAGCAGCTTAGCGGGGTTCTCTGGGGCCAACGTCCTGACTTTC.

Points on this clone: The same CDR3 also results from other DNA sequences found in this sample. This CDR3 is CASSLLSSTDTQYF. The DNA for the CDR3 is TGCGCCAGCAGCTTACTGAGCAGCACAGATACGCAGTATTTT. The V gene is TRBV5-1, the J gene TRBJ2-3, with D unclear. This CDR3 is 14 amino acids long. Germline V gene lookup returns CDR1 SGHRS and CDR2 YFSETQ. Trimming left V 2 bases short and J 0 bases short, with 7 bases between.

The rearrangement uses TRBV7-9 and TRBJ2-1, with D possibly TRBD1 on 5 matching bases. Germline V gene data show CDR1 as SEHNR and CDR2 as FQNEAQ (reference sequence). V was pared by 3 bases and J by 9 bases, with 9 bases between. This CDR3 comprises 12 residues. The CDR3 DNA reads as TGTGCCAGCAGCTTTGGGGCAGGTGAGCAGTTCTTC. Its translation is CASSFGAGEQFF.

The V gene is TRBV5-4, the J gene TRBJ1-1; no clear D gene. Germline CDR1 SGHNT, CDR2 YYREEE (reference sequence). Trimming took 4 bases from V and 1 from J, leaving 11 bases between them. The CDR3 spans 14 residues. CDR3 region: CASSPFNQNTEAFF. The CDR3 DNA sequence: TGTGCCAGCAGCCCATTCAACCAGAACACTGAAGCTTTCTTT.

The chain links TRBV18 to TRBJ1-1; TRBD1 is a possible D gene (5 bases). Between the trimmed V and J ends, which lost 6 bases and 4 bases, there was a span of 15 bases. CDR1 KGHSH and CDR2 LQKENI come from the germline V gene. This CDR3 contains 14 residues. The CDR3 nucleotides are TGTGCCAGCTCCCCGACGACAGTCCTCACTGAAGCTTTCTTT. Residues: CASSPTTVLTEAFF.

Comments on this clone: The sample holds other DNA sequences that translate to the same CDR3. The chain carries TRBV6-5 and TRBJ1-5, with TRBD1 as a possible D gene (6 bases). In germline, CDR1 is MNHEY, CDR2 SVGAGI. The CDR3 is 13 residues long. V was shortened by 6 bases and J by 4 bases, with 10 bases between the two germline ends. The CDR3 loop is CASRRQVNQPQHF. CDR3 DNA sequence: TGTGCCAGCAGACGACAGGTTAATCAGCCCCAGCATTTT.